This T cell receptor (beta chain) is from a study of T cells in localized non-small cell lung cancer. This clone came up once. What it binds is not known. Study-wide findings and caveats: Greater blood T cell density accompanied longer overall survival. The study detected a median approximately 55 of the top 100 tumor clones in adjacent lung.

Deletions cut 5 bases from V and 5 bases from J, with 18 bases between. CDR1 is SEHNR and CDR2 is FQNEAQ in the germline V gene (reference sequence). There are 15 residues in the CDR3. The method was immunoSEQ multiplex PCR; TCRdb's version includes in-frame clones alone and lacks a portion of them. The table records some 37,000 clones, around nine tenths of them present only once. The source of this sequence is a man aged 18 to 49 with stage I lung adenocarcinoma. The gene calls are TRBV7-9 and TRBJ2-5; possible D gene TRBD2, 5 bases. The source was peripheral blood, collected before any cancer treatment. The CDR3 is CASSPVVSAVETQYF. CDR3 DNA: TGTGCCAGCAGCCCCGTGGTTAGCGCGGTGGAGACCCAGTACTTC.